Listed below are T cell receptor beta chains from one sample, sequenced in a study of blood T cell repertoires in COVID-19. TCRdb's copy holds only in-frame clones and misses some; the assay was immunoSEQ multiplex PCR. Of about 370,000 clones listed, roughly nine tenths were seen once; the top ten hold about 0.83%. The source material was PBMCs or T cells enriched from blood (not recorded which). The receptors originated from a woman aged 35 to 49 who had been exposed to COVID-19. Each CDR3 is given with its conserved first and last residue. Fields, in order: D gene, V gene, CDR3 length, clone size, J gene, CDR3 protein, CDR3 DNA. A D gene is named only where the DNA matches it firmly. Clone size, where shown, is once, few, many, or a class for clones that have expanded.

TRBD2	TRBV27	15	NA	TRBJ2-5	CASSLTWTSGETQYF	TGTGCCAGCAGTTTAACATGGACTAGCGGGGAGACCCAGTACTTC
NA	TRBV2	13	NA	TRBJ1-1	CASSEVGETEAFF	TGTGCCAGCAGTGAAGTCGGGGAAACTGAAGCTTTCTTT
NA	TRBV24-1	14	many	TRBJ2-1	CATSVARDDNEQFF	TGTGCCACCAGTGTTGCGCGGGACGACAATGAGCAGTTCTTC
NA	TRBV24-1	13	NA	TRBJ2-3	CATSAFGTDTQYF	TGTGCCACCAGTGCCTTCGGGACAGATACGCAGTATTTT
NA	TRBV25-1	15	NA	TRBJ2-5	CASSELGGGGETQYF	TGTGCCAGCAGTGAATTAGGGGGGGGCGGAGAGACCCAGTACTTC
NA	TRBV19	14	once	TRBJ2-7	CASSKGRGAYEQYF	TGTGCCAGTAGTAAGGGCAGGGGGGCCTACGAGCAGTACTTC
TRBD1	TRBV7-9	14	NA	TRBJ1-1	CASSPQGENTEAFF	TGTGCCAGCAGCCCACAGGGGGAGAACACTGAAGCTTTCTTT
NA	TRBV29-1	14	NA	TRBJ1-2	CSVGPSPLNYGYTF	TGCAGCGTCGGTCCCTCGCCTCTAAACTATGGCTACACCTTC
NA	TRBV25-1	16	NA	TRBJ1-6	CASSSPTGGKNSPLHF	TGTGCCAGCAGTTCTCCGACAGGCGGAAAGAATTCACCCCTCCACTTT
NA	TRBV15	13	NA	TRBJ2-1	CATSREANNEQFF	TGTGCCACCAGCAGAGAAGCAAACAATGAGCAGTTCTTC
NA	TRBV12-3/TRBV12-4	13	NA	TRBJ2-1	CASSPTRGNEQFF	TGTGCCAGCAGTCCAACTAGGGGGAATGAGCAGTTCTTC
TRBD1	TRBV5-4	14	NA	TRBJ1-1	CASSFYTGGTEAFF	TGTGCCAGCAGCTTTTACACAGGGGGCACTGAAGCTTTCTTT
TRBD1	TRBV6-2/TRBV6-3	19	NA	TRBJ1-5	CASSTPPPNRDSFNQPQHF	TGTGCCAGCAGCACTCCTCCCCCAAACCGGGACAGTTTCAATCAGCCCCAGCATTTT
NA	TRBV3-1/TRBV3-2	14	once	TRBJ1-6	CASSQGAANSPLHF	TGTGCCAGCAGCCAAGGGGCTGCGAATTCACCCCTCCACTTT
NA	TRBV18	15	NA	TRBJ1-4	CASSPQSGPNEKLFF	TGTGCCAGCTCACCACAATCCGGTCCTAATGAAAAACTGTTTTTT
TRBD1	TRBV13	14	NA	TRBJ1-1	CASSLGRGYTEAFF	TGTGCCAGCAGCTTAGGCAGGGGGTATACTGAAGCTTTCTTT
TRBD1	TRBV6-5	12	NA	TRBJ2-7	CASSWNRGEQYF	TGTGCCAGCAGTTGGAACAGGGGCGAGCAGTACTTC
TRBD1	TRBV12-5	16	NA	TRBJ1-4	CASVKGQGGSNEKLFF	TGTGCTAGTGTCAAGGGACAGGGCGGTAGTAATGAAAAACTGTTTTTT
NA	TRBV19	16	NA	TRBJ2-1	CASSIRSGRTYNEQFF	TGTGCCAGTAGTATCCGGAGCGGACGGACCTACAATGAGCAGTTCTTC
NA	TRBV7-9	15	NA	TRBJ1-6	CASSLEGVSNSPLHF	TGTGCCAGCAGCTTAGAGGGGGTTTCCAATTCACCCCTCCACTTT
TRBD2	TRBV7-9	16	NA	TRBJ2-5	CASSPTSGGARETQYF	TGTGCCAGCAGCCCGACTAGCGGGGGGGCGAGGGAGACCCAGTACTTC
TRBD1	TRBV7-2	15	NA	TRBJ2-4	CASSLRPGRGNIQYF	TGTGCCAGCAGCTTACGCCCCGGCAGGGGGAACATTCAGTACTTC
TRBD1	TRBV27	20	NA	TRBJ1-1	CASSSLVGTGAKGRSSEAFF	TGTGCCAGCAGTTCACTCGTCGGGACAGGGGCCAAGGGGAGGTCGAGCGAAGCTTTCTTT
NA	TRBV27	15	NA	TRBJ1-5	CASSPLKQSNQPQHF	TGTGCCAGCAGTCCCCTAAAACAGAGCAATCAGCCCCAGCATTTT
NA	TRBV5-1	13	NA	TRBJ2-5	CASSSLLRETQYF	TGCGCCAGCAGCTCCCTGCTGCGTGAGACCCAGTACTTC
TRBD1	TRBV27	15	NA	TRBJ1-3	CASSLSSRGGNTIYF	TGTGCCAGCAGTTTATCTAGCAGGGGGGGAAACACCATATATTTT
NA	TRBV2	15	NA	TRBJ1-5	CASSEEAGARQPQHF	TGTGCCAGCAGTGAAGAGGCGGGGGCACGACAGCCCCAGCATTTT
NA	TRBV10-2	12	NA	TRBJ1-1	CASSEGREAAFF	TGCGCCAGCAGTGAGGGAAGGGAGGCAGCTTTCTTT
TRBD2	TRBV7-3	18	NA	TRBJ2-1	CASSLRPPSGRDNNEQFF	TGTGCCAGCAGCTTAAGGCCACCTAGCGGGAGGGATAACAATGAGCAGTTCTTC
NA	TRBV5-8	13	NA	TRBJ1-2	CASTPGKGNGYTF	TGTGCCAGCACCCCTGGAAAGGGGAATGGCTACACCTTC
NA	TRBV18	14	NA	TRBJ1-2	CASSHLEALGGYTF	TGTGCCAGCTCACACTTAGAGGCCCTCGGAGGCTACACCTTC
TRBD1	TRBV5-6	15	NA	TRBJ1-4	CASSPDRRSPEKLFF	TGTGCCAGCAGCCCGGACAGGCGATCCCCTGAAAAACTGTTTTTT
NA	TRBV7-9	15	NA	TRBJ1-3	CASSSRLRAGNTIYF	TGTGCCAGCTCCTCGAGGCTCCGGGCTGGAAACACCATATATTTT